This T cell receptor beta chain was found in a study of T cell responses to AZD1222 COVID-19 vaccine. Study-wide points: Only after the peak T cell response were repertoires sampled. Clonal diversity was possibly underestimated, and white British individuals and females predominated among donors. Regions left unmutated in variants are reportedly the target of nearly half of spike-specific TCRs.

A remark on this clone: Its target is unknown.

Trimming took 2 bases from V and 5 from J, leaving 10 bases between them. This CDR3 region has 14 residues. Germline values: CDR1 KGHSH, CDR2 LQKENI. Repertoires were generated with immunoSEQ multiplex PCR, while TCRdb's copy carries only in-frame clones and drops some. The sample data list about 140,000 clones. The sequencing sample was made of peripheral blood. The chain joins TRBV18 to TRBJ1-5; no reliable D call. The sequence was obtained from an adult in good health. The CDR3 nucleotides are TGTGCCAGCTCACCAGGGTCTACAGATCAGCCCCAGCATTTT. As protein: CASSPGSTDQPQHF.